What follows are 23 T cell receptor beta chains derived from one specimen sequenced in a study of shared clonotypes between healthy human individuals. This table comes from immunoSEQ multiplex PCR, and its TCRdb copy is limited to in-frame clones, with some not included. The sample records over 400,000 clones, 60% to 80% being singletons. The sequenced sample was PBMCs. The receptors shown here come from a woman aged 40-49 years in good health. Some clones in this sample may be carry-over from other donors' samples.

This chain links TRBV28 with TRBJ1-3; D unclear. V shed 4 bases and J shed 1 base, with 20 bases lying between them. CDR1 is MDHEN, CDR2 SYDVKM, per germline. The CDR3 extends over 18 amino acids. The CDR3 loop is CASSSIPVGSPSGNTIYF. In DNA, the CDR3 is TGTGCCAGCAGTTCCATCCCCGTGGGGTCTCCATCTGGAAACACCATATATTTT.

The V call is TRBV2, the J call TRBJ1-1, with D maybe TRBD1 (5 bases). CDR3 length: 15 amino acids. Trimming shortened V by 2 bases and J by 3 bases, and 13 bases separated the two germline ends. Germline-derived CDR1 and CDR2 are SNHLY and FYNNEI. The CDR3 DNA reads as TGTGCCAGCAGTGAAATCCCAGAGGGGCACACTGAAGCTTTCTTT. Its translation: CASSEIPEGHTEAFF.

This clone was detected once. The J gene is TRBJ1-2, the V gene TRBV5-1; 7 bases agree with TRBD1. The trim removed 2 bases at V and 8 bases at J, leaving 9 bases unmatched. CDR3 length: 14 amino acids. Germline values: CDR1 SGHRS, CDR2 YFSETQ. This CDR3 is CASSLAGDSEGYTF. CDR3 bases: TGCGCCAGCAGCTTAGCCGGGGACAGCGAGGGCTACACCTTC. Full variable domain (rest looked up from reference TRBV5-1 and TRBJ1-2): KAGVTQTPRYLIKTRGQQVTLSCSPISGHRSVSWYQQTPGQGLQFLFEYFSETQRNKGNFPGRFSGRQFSNSRSEMNVSTLELGDSALYLCASSLAGDSEGYTFGSGTRLTVV.

J is TRBJ1-2 and V is TRBV18; D unclear. The V gene lost 4 bases and the J gene lost 1 base, with 4 bases spanning the gap. Looked up from germline, CDR1 is KGHSH and CDR2 is LQKENI. CDR3 length: 12 amino acids. Written as DNA, the CDR3 is TGTGCCAGCTCACAGGATAACTATGGCTACACCTTC. Translating gives CASSQDNYGYTF.

The rearrangement joins TRBV7-2 to TRBJ1-3, with a weak D call TRBD1 (5 bases). The CDR3 consists of 16 residues. Between the trimmed V and J ends, which lost 0 bases and 0 bases, there was a span of 9 bases. The germline CDR1 and CDR2 sequences are SGHTA and FQGNSA. The CDR3 region is CASSLAGGNSGNTIYF. The CDR3 DNA reads TGTGCCAGCAGCTTAGCCGGGGGAAACTCTGGAAACACCATATATTTT.

V usage is TRBV10-2 and J usage is TRBJ2-7; 9 bases are shared with TRBD1. The CDR3 totals 13 residues. V dropped 7 bases and J dropped 4; count of bases not matched to a gene: 5. CDR1 and CDR2 (germline): WSHSY, SAAADI. CDR3 sequence: CASKTGQGYEQYF. CDR3 sequence (DNA): TGCGCCAGCAAAACCGGACAGGGGTACGAGCAGTACTTC.

J is TRBJ2-7 and V is TRBV4-1; D might be TRBD2 (7 bases). Germline lookup yields CDR1 MGHRA and CDR2 YSYEKL. V gave up 2 bases and J gave up 2 bases, with 13 bases separating them. The CDR3 is 15 residues long. CDR3 sequence reads: CASSQRGGVAYEQYF. CDR3 coding DNA: TGCGCCAGCAGCCAAAGGGGGGGGGTGGCCTACGAGCAGTACTTC.

The chain joins TRBV7-3 to TRBJ2-1, with 9 bases identical to TRBD2. Germline V gives CDR1 SGHTA, CDR2 FQGTGA. V trimming: 5 bases; J trimming: 4 bases; junction bases outside the gene matches: 6. The CDR3 contains 15 residues. CDR3: CASSLRLADYNEQFF. The CDR3 DNA is TGTGCCAGCAGCCTCCGACTAGCGGATTACAATGAGCAGTTCTTC.

This clone has only a few counts. V is TRBV9 and J is TRBJ2-2; TRBD1 matches 7 bases. The CDR3 has 17 residues. Germline CDR1 and CDR2: SGDLS and YYNGEE. V trimming: 3 bases; J trimming: 2 bases; junction bases outside the gene matches: 10. For the CDR3, the DNA is TGTGCCAGCAGCGACTTTTTGGGGACAGAAAACACCGGGGAGCTGTTTTTT. This gives the protein CASSDFLGTENTGELFF. The full variable domain, completed using reference TRBV9 and TRBJ2-2, is DSGVTQTPKHLITATGQRVTLRCSPRSGDLSVYWYQQSLDQGLQFLIQYYNGEERAKGNILERFSAQQFPDLHSELNLSSLELGDSALYFCASSDFLGTENTGELFFGEGSRLTVL.

The chain recombines TRBV28 with TRBJ2-7; 12 bases match TRBD2. Gene TRBJ2-1 matches the end of the DNA better, so the J call may be wrong. Germline V gene lookup returns CDR1 MDHEN and CDR2 SYDVKM. CDR3 size: 17 residues. The CDR3 protein is CASSLWSLAGGPGEQFF. CDR3 DNA: TGTGCCAGCAGTTTATGGTCTCTAGCGGGAGGGCCGGGTGAGCAGTTCTTC.

The V call is TRBV27, the J call TRBJ1-1; the match to TRBD1 covers 7 bases. CDR3 length: 17 amino acids. J was trimmed by 0 bases and V by 5 bases; bases with no gene match: 12. CDR1 MNHEY and CDR2 SMNVEV come from the germline V gene (reference sequence). The CDR3, as DNA: TGTGCCAGCAGTCTGGTCCCCGGGACAGCCATGAACACTGAAGCTTTCTTT. This translates into CASSLVPGTAMNTEAFF.

V gene TRBV7-9 combines with J gene TRBJ2-5; D unclear. The germline gives CDR1 SEHNR, CDR2 FQNEAQ (reference sequence). V was clipped by 3 bases and J by 4 bases, with 9 bases between them. This CDR3 region has 13 residues. The CDR3 loop is CASSFTWGETQYF. DNA for the CDR3: TGTGCCAGCAGCTTTACGTGGGGAGAGACCCAGTACTTC.

The V and J genes are TRBV30 and TRBJ1-6, with D possibly being TRBD1 (5 bases). Germline V gene lookup returns CDR1 GTSNPN and CDR2 SVGIG (reference sequence). The CDR3 has 13 amino acids. V was shortened by 7 bases and J by 6 bases, with 13 bases between the two germline ends. The CDR3 DNA sequence: TGTGCCTTTTCCGGGGCTTTTAATTCACCCCTCCACTTT. This sequence encodes CAFSGAFNSPLHF.

V and J are TRBV9 and TRBJ2-1; D remains unclear. From germline, CDR1 is SGDLS and CDR2 YYNGEE. The CDR3 is made up of 14 amino acids. The V end was cut by 4 bases, the J end by 9 bases, with 17 bases between. CDR3 DNA sequence: TGTGCCAGCAGCCCCTTACTGGCAGATGGTGAGCAGTTCTTC. This encodes CASSPLLADGEQFF.

The rearrangement links TRBV19 to TRBJ1-4, with D hard to call. V was pared by 7 bases and J by 7 bases, with 13 bases between. This CDR3 has 13 residues. Germline CDR1 reads LNHDA; CDR2 reads SQIVND (reference sequence). In DNA form, the CDR3 reads TGTGCCAGTACCCGTCCGGGTGGTGAAAAACTGTTTTTT. Its translation is CASTRPGGEKLFF.

V usage is TRBV30 and J usage is TRBJ1-3; D gene ambiguous. There are 11 residues in the CDR3. CDR1 GTSNPN and CDR2 SVGIG come from the germline V gene (reference sequence). Trimming removed 0 bases from V and 8 bases from J, with 5 bases in between. CDR3 sequence reads: CAWSVMDTIYF. The CDR3, as DNA: TGTGCCTGGAGTGTAATGGACACCATATATTTT.

The chain is built from TRBV5-8 and TRBJ1-2, with D perhaps matching TRBD1 (5 bases). In germline, CDR1 is SGHTS, CDR2 YDEGEE. Trimming took off 0 bases at V and 3 bases at J, with 12 bases between the two ends. CDR3 length equals 15 residues. The DNA of the CDR3 is TGTGCCAGCAGCTTGGCCGACAGTTACCACTATGGCTACACCTTC. This sequence encodes CASSLADSYHYGYTF.

This clone has a handful of counts. The genes are TRBV2 and TRBJ1-5, with no clear D. The CDR3 length is 13 residues. Trimming cost V 7 bases and J 3 bases, with 10 bases left between them. Germline CDR1 reads SNHLY; CDR2 reads FYNNEI. This CDR3 is CASTGNLNQPQHF. CDR3 coding DNA: TGTGCCAGCACCGGGAACCTCAATCAGCCCCAGCATTTT.

This sequence joins TRBV11-2 and TRBJ2-1; a weak D match, TRBD1 (7 bases). V lost 5 bases and J 6 bases, leaving 17 bases between the germline ends. CDR3 length: 15 residues. Germline V gene lookup returns CDR1 SGHAT and CDR2 FQNNGV. CDR3 coding DNA: TGTGCCAGCAGCCCCATTCAGGGGGAGGTCAATGAGCAGTTCTTC. Encoded protein: CASSPIQGEVNEQFF.

The chain combines TRBV7-9 with TRBJ2-3, with D possibly being TRBD1 (7 bases). The CDR3 spans 15 residues. V gave up 5 bases and J gave up 6 bases, with 18 bases separating them. Per germline, CDR1 SEHNR and CDR2 FQNEAQ (reference sequence). The CDR3 spells CASSPGGGPTDTQYF. DNA of the CDR3: TGTGCCAGCAGCCCAGGGGGAGGTCCGACGGATACGCAGTATTTT.

The J gene is TRBJ2-3, the V gene TRBV28; TRBD2 aligns across 7 bases. The ends lost 2 bases at V and 6 bases at J; junction bases unmatched: 8. Germline CDR1 is MDHEN and CDR2 is SYDVKM. This CDR3 comprises 15 residues. The DNA for the CDR3 is TGTGCCAGCAGTTTAGCGGGAGTTGGTCCCGATACGCAGTATTTT. Encoded protein: CASSLAGVGPDTQYF.

The V call is TRBV11-2, the J call TRBJ2-3; 11 bases are shared with TRBD1. The CDR3 is 16 amino acids. Germline V CDR1 and CDR2: SGHAT, FQNNGV. V trimming: 5 bases; J trimming: 4 bases; junction bases outside the gene matches: 8. The CDR3 sequence: CASSKRTGGQADTQYF. The CDR3 DNA is TGTGCCAGCAGCAAGCGGACAGGGGGCCAGGCAGATACGCAGTATTTT.

The V and J genes are TRBV29-1 and TRBJ2-7; TRBD1 might be the D (6 bases). Trimming removed 1 base from V and 3 bases from J, with 10 bases in between. CDR1 is SQVTM, CDR2 ANQGSEA, per germline. This CDR3 is 13 amino acids long. The CDR3 DNA sequence: TGCAGCGTTGAAGGAGGACAGAGCTACGAGCAGTACTTC. Translation gives CSVEGGQSYEQYF.